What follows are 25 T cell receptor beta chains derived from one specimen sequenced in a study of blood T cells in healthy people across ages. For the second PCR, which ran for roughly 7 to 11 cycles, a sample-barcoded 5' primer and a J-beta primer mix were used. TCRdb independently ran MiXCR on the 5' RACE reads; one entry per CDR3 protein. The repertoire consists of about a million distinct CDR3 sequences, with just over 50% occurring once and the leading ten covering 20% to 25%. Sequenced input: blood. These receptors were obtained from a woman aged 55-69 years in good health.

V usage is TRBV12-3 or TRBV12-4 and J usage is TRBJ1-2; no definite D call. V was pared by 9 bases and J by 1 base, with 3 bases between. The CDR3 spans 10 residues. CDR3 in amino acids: CASYNYGYTF. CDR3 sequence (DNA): TGTGCCAGTTATAACTATGGCTACACCTTC.

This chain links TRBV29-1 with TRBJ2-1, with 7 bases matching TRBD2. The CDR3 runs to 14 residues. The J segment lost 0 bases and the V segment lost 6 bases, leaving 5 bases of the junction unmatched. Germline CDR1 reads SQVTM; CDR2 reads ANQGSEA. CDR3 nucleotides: TGCAGCGTAGTACGGGAGGACTCCTACAATGAGCAGTTCTTC. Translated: CSVVREDSYNEQFF.

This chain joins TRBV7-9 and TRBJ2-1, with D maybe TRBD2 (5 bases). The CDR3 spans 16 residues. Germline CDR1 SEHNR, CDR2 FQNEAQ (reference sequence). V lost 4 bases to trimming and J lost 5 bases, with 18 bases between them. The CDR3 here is CASSSLIGRTDNEQFF. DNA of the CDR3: TGTGCCAGCAGCTCCTTGATCGGTAGGACTGACAATGAGCAGTTCTTC.

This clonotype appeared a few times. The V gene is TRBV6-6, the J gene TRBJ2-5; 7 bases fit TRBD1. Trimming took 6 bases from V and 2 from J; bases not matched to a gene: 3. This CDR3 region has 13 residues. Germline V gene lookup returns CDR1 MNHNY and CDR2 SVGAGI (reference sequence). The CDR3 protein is CASRDRNQETQYF. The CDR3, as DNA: TGTGCCAGCAGGGACAGGAATCAAGAGACCCAGTACTTC.

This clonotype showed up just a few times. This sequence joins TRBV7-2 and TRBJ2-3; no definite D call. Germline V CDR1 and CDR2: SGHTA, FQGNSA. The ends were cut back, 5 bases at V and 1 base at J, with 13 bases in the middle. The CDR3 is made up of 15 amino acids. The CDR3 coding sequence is TGTGCCAGCAGCCAACTGTCCTTCGGCACAGATACGCAGTATTTT. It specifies CASSQLSFGTDTQYF.

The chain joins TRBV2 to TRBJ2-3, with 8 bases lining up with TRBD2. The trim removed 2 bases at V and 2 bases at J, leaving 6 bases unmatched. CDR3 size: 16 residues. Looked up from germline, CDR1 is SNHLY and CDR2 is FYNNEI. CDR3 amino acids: CASSELGAGATDTQYF. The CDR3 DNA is TGTGCCAGCAGTGAATTAGGAGCGGGAGCCACAGATACGCAGTATTTT.

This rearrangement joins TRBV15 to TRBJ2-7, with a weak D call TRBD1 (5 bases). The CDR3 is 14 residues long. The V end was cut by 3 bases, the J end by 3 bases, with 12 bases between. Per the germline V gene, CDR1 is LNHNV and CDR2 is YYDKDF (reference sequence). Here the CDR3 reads CATSRDNSNYEQYF. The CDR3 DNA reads TGTGCCACCAGCAGGGACAATTCAAACTACGAGCAGTACTTC.

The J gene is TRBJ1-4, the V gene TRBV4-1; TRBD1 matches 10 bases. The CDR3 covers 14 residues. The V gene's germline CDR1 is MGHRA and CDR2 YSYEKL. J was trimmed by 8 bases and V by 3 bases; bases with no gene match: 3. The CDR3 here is CASSQGQGIEKLFF. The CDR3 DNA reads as TGCGCCAGCAGCCAGGGACAGGGGATAGAAAAACTGTTTTTT.

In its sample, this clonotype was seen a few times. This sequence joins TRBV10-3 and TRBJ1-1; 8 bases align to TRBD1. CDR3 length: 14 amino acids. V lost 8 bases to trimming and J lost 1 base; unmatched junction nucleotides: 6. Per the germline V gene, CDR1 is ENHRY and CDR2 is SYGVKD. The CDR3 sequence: CAIGADRGNTEAFF. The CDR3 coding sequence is TGTGCCATCGGAGCCGACAGGGGGAACACTGAAGCTTTCTTT.

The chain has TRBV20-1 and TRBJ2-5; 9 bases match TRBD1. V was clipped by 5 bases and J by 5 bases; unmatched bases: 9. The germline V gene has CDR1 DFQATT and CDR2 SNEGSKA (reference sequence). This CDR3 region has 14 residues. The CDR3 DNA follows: TGCAGTGCTTGGGAGGGGACAGGGACGGAGACCCAGTACTTC. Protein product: CSAWEGTGTETQYF.

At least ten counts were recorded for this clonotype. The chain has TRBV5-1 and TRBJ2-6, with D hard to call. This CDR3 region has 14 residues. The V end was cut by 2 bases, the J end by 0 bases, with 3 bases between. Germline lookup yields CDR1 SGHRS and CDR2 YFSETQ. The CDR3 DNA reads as TGCGCCAGCAGCTTAGACTCTGGGGCCAACGTCCTGACTTTC. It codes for CASSLDSGANVLTF.

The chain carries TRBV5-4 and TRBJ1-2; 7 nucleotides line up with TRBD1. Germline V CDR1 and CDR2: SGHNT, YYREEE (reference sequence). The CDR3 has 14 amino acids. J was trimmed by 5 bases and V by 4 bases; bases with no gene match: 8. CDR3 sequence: CASSPGQSFYGYTF. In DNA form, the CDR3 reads TGTGCCAGCAGCCCGGGACAGTCTTTTTATGGCTACACCTTC.

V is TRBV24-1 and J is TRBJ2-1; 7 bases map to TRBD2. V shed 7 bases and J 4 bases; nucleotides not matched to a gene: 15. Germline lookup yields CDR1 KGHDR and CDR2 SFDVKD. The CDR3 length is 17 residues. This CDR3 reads CATSLRGATSSYNEQFF. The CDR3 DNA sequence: TGTGCCACCAGCCTCCGTGGGGCGACTAGCAGTTACAATGAGCAGTTCTTC.

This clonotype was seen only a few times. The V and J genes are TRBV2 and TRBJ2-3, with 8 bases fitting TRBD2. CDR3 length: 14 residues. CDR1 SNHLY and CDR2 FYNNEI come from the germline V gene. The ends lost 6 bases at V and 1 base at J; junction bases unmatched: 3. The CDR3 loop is CASRAGVGTDTQYF. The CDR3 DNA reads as TGTGCCAGCAGAGCGGGAGTTGGCACAGATACGCAGTATTTT.

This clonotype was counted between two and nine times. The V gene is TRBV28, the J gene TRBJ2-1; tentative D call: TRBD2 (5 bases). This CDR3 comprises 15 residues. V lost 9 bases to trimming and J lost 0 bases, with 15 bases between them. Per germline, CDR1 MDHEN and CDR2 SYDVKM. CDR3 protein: CASRDGISSYNEQFF. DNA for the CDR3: TGTGCCAGTCGCGACGGGATTAGCTCCTACAATGAGCAGTTCTTC.

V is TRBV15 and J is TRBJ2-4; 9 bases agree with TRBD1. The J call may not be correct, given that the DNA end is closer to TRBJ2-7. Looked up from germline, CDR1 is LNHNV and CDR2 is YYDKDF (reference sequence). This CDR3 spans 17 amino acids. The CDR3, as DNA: TGTGCCACCAGCAGAGATCGTGGGTGGACAGGGGACTACGAGCAGTACTTC. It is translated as CATSRDRGWTGDYEQYF.

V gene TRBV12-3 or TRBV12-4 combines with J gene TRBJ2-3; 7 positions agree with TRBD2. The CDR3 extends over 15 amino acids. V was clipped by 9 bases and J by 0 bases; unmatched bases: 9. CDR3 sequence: CARPQGLLSTDTQYF. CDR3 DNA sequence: TGTGCCAGACCCCAGGGACTATTAAGCACAGATACGCAGTATTTT.

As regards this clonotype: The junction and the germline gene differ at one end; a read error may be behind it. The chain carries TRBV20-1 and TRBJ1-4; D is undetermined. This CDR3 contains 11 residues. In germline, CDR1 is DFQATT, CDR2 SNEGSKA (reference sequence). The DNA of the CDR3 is TGCAGTGCCAGAGGACCCGGAAAACTGTTTTTT. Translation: CSARGPGKLFF.

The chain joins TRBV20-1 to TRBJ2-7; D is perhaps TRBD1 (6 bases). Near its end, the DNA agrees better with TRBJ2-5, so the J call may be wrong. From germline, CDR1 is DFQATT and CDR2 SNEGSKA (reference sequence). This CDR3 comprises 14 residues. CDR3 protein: CSAWTAAKWETQYF. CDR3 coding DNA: TGCAGTGCATGGACAGCCGCCAAATGGGAGACCCAGTACTTC.

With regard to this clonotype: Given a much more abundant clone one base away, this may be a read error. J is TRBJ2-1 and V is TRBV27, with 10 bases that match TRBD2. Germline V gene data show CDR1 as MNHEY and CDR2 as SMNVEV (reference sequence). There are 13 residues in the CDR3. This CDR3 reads CALASGRVNGQFF. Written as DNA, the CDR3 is TGTGCTTTGGCTAGCGGGAGAGTAAATGGGCAGTTCTTC.

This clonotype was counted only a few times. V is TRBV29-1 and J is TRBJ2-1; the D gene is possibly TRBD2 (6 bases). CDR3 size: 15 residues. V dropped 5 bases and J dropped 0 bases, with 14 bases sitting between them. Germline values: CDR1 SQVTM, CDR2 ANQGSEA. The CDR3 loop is CSVWGLSGSYNEQFF. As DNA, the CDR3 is TGCAGCGTTTGGGGACTTTCGGGCTCCTACAATGAGCAGTTCTTC.

As DNA, the CDR3 is TGTGCCAGCAGCCTAGCCGGGCCAAGTCAGCCCCAGCATTTT. Translating it yields CASSLAGPSQPQHF. V usage is TRBV6-5 and J usage is TRBJ1-5, with no clear D. The CDR3 is 14 amino acids. The ends were cut back, 6 bases at V and 6 bases at J, with 15 bases in the middle. Germline CDR1 and CDR2: MNHEY and SVGAGI.

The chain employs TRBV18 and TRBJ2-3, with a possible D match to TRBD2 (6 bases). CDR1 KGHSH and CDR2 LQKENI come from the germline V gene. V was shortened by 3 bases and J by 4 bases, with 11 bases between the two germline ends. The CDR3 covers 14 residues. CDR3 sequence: CASSPGLDADTQYF. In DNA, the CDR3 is TGTGCCAGCTCACCGGGACTTGATGCAGATACGCAGTATTTT.

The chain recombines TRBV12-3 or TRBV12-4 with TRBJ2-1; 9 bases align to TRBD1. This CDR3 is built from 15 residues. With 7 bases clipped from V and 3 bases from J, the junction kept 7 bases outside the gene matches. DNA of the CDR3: TGTGCCAGCACCTTAGGACAGGGGATCTACAATGAGCAGTTCTTC. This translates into CASTLGQGIYNEQFF.

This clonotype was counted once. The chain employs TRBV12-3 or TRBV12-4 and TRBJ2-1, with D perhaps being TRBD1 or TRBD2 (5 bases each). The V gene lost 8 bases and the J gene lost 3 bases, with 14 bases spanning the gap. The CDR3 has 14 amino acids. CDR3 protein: CASRGGSNYNEQFF. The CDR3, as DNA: TGTGCCAGCCGTGGGGGTAGTAACTACAATGAGCAGTTCTTC.